This is a list of T cell receptor beta chains from one sample in a study of T cell responses to AZD1222 COVID-19 vaccine. Assay used: immunoSEQ multiplex PCR; TCRdb lists only in-frame clones, some missing. The data contain roughly 120,000 clones, 87% of them singletons. The source material was peripheral blood, sampled on day 0 of AZD1222 vaccination. Receptor source: an adult in good health. Both conserved end residues are trimmed from each CDR3.

V	J	CDR3
TRBV4-1	TRBJ1-5	ASSPRTGFQPQH
TRBV6-1	TRBJ1-5	ASSELGTASNQPQH
TRBV11-2	TRBJ2-7	ASRRLAYSYEQY
TRBV2	TRBJ2-5	ASSELRLAGSLQETQY
TRBV28	TRBJ2-3	ASSSRLAGISTDTQY
TRBV5-1	TRBJ1-4	ASSLGTLQGNEKLF
TRBV3-1/TRBV3-2	TRBJ2-3	ASSQEGLAGGGTDTQY
TRBV2	TRBJ1-5	ASSVGYSNQPQH
TRBV28	TRBJ1-1	ASERGRRDTEAF
TRBV19	TRBJ1-2	ASRPQQGTANYGYT
TRBV24-1	TRBJ2-7	ATSELPGPRSSYEQY
TRBV27	TRBJ2-1	ASSFSGGSNEQF